A selection of T cell receptor beta chains follows, all from one sample in a study of control samples from healthy donors and cancer patients. Sequencing used immunoSEQ multiplex PCR; TCRdb keeps in-frame clones, though not all of them. This sample yields 84,000 or so clones, of which 84% are seen a single time; more than 9% belongs to the top ten. What was sequenced was PBMCs. These receptors were obtained from a man in his fifties or sixties with head and neck cancer. Both conserved end residues are part of each CDR3. The D gene is left open where the match is weak. Only some rows state a clone size, as once, few, many or a class for expanded clones.

j_gene	v_gene	abundance	d_gene	CDR3aa	CDR3nt
TRBJ1-1	TRBV30	-	-	CAWSRGGIEAFF	TGTGCCTGGAGCAGGGGTGGGATTGAAGCTTTCTTT
TRBJ2-6	TRBV5-1	-	TRBD1	CASSLDGQETSGANVLTF	TGCGCCAGCAGCTTGGACGGACAGGAAACTTCTGGGGCCAACGTCCTGACTTTC
TRBJ2-1	TRBV6-2/TRBV6-3	few	TRBD1	CASSYERGRNDNEQFF	TGTGCCAGCAGTTACGAGAGGGGGCGGAACGACAATGAGCAGTTCTTC
TRBJ1-2	TRBV18	few	TRBD1	CASSPGTGYGYTF	TGTGCCAGCTCACCGGGGACAGGGTATGGCTACACCTTC
TRBJ2-3	TRBV27	-	-	CASSLWAGVADTQYF	TGTGCCAGCAGTTTATGGGCAGGGGTAGCAGATACGCAGTATTTT
TRBJ1-1	TRBV7-2	-	-	CASSYRLNTEAFF	TGTGCCAGCAGCTACAGGTTGAACACTGAAGCTTTCTTT
TRBJ2-1	TRBV4-2	-	-	CASSQEGGLANYNEQFF	TGTGCCAGCAGCCAAGAAGGGGGTCTAGCGAACTACAATGAGCAGTTCTTC
TRBJ2-1	TRBV7-9	few	-	CASSLFNEQFF	TGTGCCAGCAGCTTGTTCAATGAGCAGTTCTTC
TRBJ2-7	TRBV2	-	-	CASNSLYEQYF	TGTGCCAGCAACAGCCTGTACGAGCAGTACTTC
TRBJ1-5	TRBV7-8	few	-	CASSPFAGGNQPQHF	TGTGCCAGCAGCCCGTTTGCGGGAGGCAATCAGCCCCAGCATTTT
TRBJ2-2	TRBV4-1	once	-	CASSPGLAGARGGGELFF	TGCGCCAGCAGCCCGGGACTCGCGGGAGCGAGGGGGGGCGGGGAGCTGTTTTTT
TRBJ2-7	TRBV7-2	-	-	CASSLGVFPEQYF	TGTGCCAGCAGCTTAGGGGTTTTTCCCGAGCAGTACTTC
TRBJ1-4	TRBV28	-	-	CASSLGRATNEKLFF	TGTGCCAGCAGTTTAGGACGAGCAACTAATGAAAAACTGTTTTTT
TRBJ2-7	TRBV5-5	-	TRBD2	CASSSRLAGSEQYF	TGTGCCAGCAGCTCAAGACTAGCGGGAAGTGAGCAGTACTTC
TRBJ2-3	TRBV5-1	-	-	CASSLNQGPDTQYF	TGCGCCAGCAGCTTGAATCAGGGCCCAGATACGCAGTATTTT
TRBJ2-2	TRBV7-9	few	-	CASCGDANTGELFF	TGTGCCAGCTGTGGGGATGCGAACACCGGGGAGCTGTTTTTT
TRBJ2-1	TRBV19	once	-	CASSITSGRNEQFF	TGTGCCAGTAGTATTACCTCGGGACGCAATGAGCAGTTCTTC
TRBJ2-5	TRBV18	few	-	CASSRREETQYF	TGTGCCAGCTCACGCAGGGAAGAGACCCAGTACTTC
TRBJ2-3	TRBV28	once	TRBD2	CASRSPSSGRMGDTQYF	TGTGCCAGCAGATCCCCGAGTAGCGGGAGAATGGGAGATACGCAGTATTTT
TRBJ2-1	TRBV18	-	TRBD2	CASSRGLAVTRGNEQFF	TGTGCCAGCTCACGAGGACTAGCGGTTACACGGGGCAATGAGCAGTTCTTC
TRBJ1-1	TRBV5-4	-	-	CASSPRREDSEAFF	TGTGCCAGCAGCCCGCGCAGGGAAGACTCTGAAGCTTTCTTT
TRBJ2-7	TRBV5-4	-	TRBD2	CASSLNPSGSSYEQYF	TGTGCCAGCAGCTTAAACCCTAGCGGGAGTAGCTACGAGCAGTACTTC
TRBJ2-2	TRBV19	-	TRBD1	CASSNRGQRITGELFF	TGTGCCAGTAGCAACAGGGGGCAGCGGATCACCGGGGAGCTGTTTTTT
TRBJ2-1	TRBV5-1	-	TRBD2	CASRREGNEQFF	TGCGCCAGCAGAAGGGAGGGCAATGAGCAGTTCTTC
TRBJ1-1	TRBV28	-	-	CASSLMGGTEAFF	TGTGCCAGCAGTTTGATGGGGGGCACTGAAGCTTTCTTT
TRBJ2-1	TRBV27	-	-	CASSLGLYNEQFF	TGTGCCAGCAGTTTAGGGTTATACAATGAGCAGTTCTTC
TRBJ2-2	TRBV5-1	-	-	CASSPRGGPDTGELFF	TGCGCCAGCAGTCCCAGGGGGGGGCCGGACACCGGGGAGCTGTTTTTT
TRBJ2-1	TRBV18	-	TRBD1	CASSPTQPGTGARNEQFF	TGTGCCAGCTCACCTACCCAACCCGGGACAGGGGCGCGCAATGAGCAGTTCTTC
TRBJ2-2	TRBV10-3	-	TRBD1	CAISGTGRTGELFF	TGTGCCATCAGTGGGACAGGAAGAACCGGGGAGCTGTTTTTT
TRBJ1-3	TRBV7-9	-	-	CASSPGPASGNTIYF	TGTGCCAGCAGCCCCGGCCCTGCCTCTGGAAACACCATATATTTT
TRBJ1-4	TRBV5-1	few	TRBD1	CASSLAGGDEKLFF	TGCGCCAGCAGCTTGGCAGGGGGGGATGAAAAACTGTTTTTT
TRBJ1-2	TRBV5-1	-	TRBD1	CASSLGSTGGGYGYTF	TGCGCCAGCAGCTTGGGATCGACAGGGGGCGGCTATGGCTACACCTTC
TRBJ2-7	TRBV2	medium-sized	-	CASSEAERPGYYEQYF	TGTGCCAGCAGTGAAGCGGAGAGACCGGGATACTACGAGCAGTACTTC